This T cell receptor beta chain was profiled in a study of T cell responses to AZD1222 COVID-19 vaccine. Study-wide findings and caveats: The peak T cell response came first, and repertoires were sampled only after it. The donor group comprised mostly white British people and more females; the analysis possibly underestimated clonal diversity.

This clone has only one observation. The antigen remains unidentified. Using immunoSEQ multiplex PCR, the repertoire was profiled, and TCRdb retains in-frame clones only, with some absent. Of roughly 140,000 clones in the sample, less than 95% were seen once. This sequence was found in an adult in good health. Sequenced here: peripheral blood, sampled on day 0 of AZD1222 vaccination.

The DNA of the CDR3 is TGTGCCAGCAGCTTCCTCGGTAGGAACTATGGCTACACCTTC. The encoded protein is CASSFLGRNYGYTF. The J gene is TRBJ1-2, the V gene TRBV6-2 or TRBV6-3; D is ambiguous. V lost 6 bases and J 2 bases, leaving 13 bases between the germline ends. In germline, CDR1 is MNHEY, CDR2 SVGEGT. This CDR3 comprises 14 residues.